This T cell receptor beta chain originates from a study of T cell repertoires in cytomegalovirus infection (dated 2019 in TCRdb). For the study in its entirety: The peptide stimulations were aimed at well-studied HLA-B-restricted epitopes as well as recently identified HLA-C-restricted CMV epitopes, whose presentation resists viral immunomodulation. Donor HLA type was relevant to the analysis, because carriage of CMV infection together with the matching HLA type was indicated by public TCR beta signatures. The full study reports these points: In both this cohort and an independent roughly 330-donor cohort, the cumulative frequency of public TCR beta family members distinguished carriers of CMV infection plus the relevant HLA type. The ex vivo response was dominated by HLA-C-restricted CMV-specific TCR beta clonotypes, which also provided the single most frequent clonotype in two of eight donors.

Based on the germline V gene, the CDR1 and CDR2 sequences are SGHTA and FQGNSA. Counted from cysteine to phenylalanine, this CDR3 has 15 amino acids. Solely the CDR3 DNA is kept, with 45 bases framed from the first base. Relative to germline, V is 5 bases shorter and J is 3 bases shorter, with 14 bases between their ends. The sequencer was an Illumina HiSeq 1500. In-frame beta chains were kept once TCRdb had trimmed the public reads at Q25 with fastp and called clones with MiXCR. Identical CDR3 protein sequences are pooled into one entry, listed with their most common genes and DNA. This sample gives some 920,000 distinct CDR3 sequences in total; under 40% of them show up just once. 13% of the sample rests with the top ten. This sample's treatment or condition label indicates: in vitro stimulation with specific CMV peptide epitopes to enrich CMV-specific T cells. Worth noting for this clonotype: No antigen is known for it. This may be a read error, as it is one base from a much larger clone.

The source was cultured CD8+ T cells from PBMCs, collected from culture after CMV antigen stimulation. This TCR was recovered from a human donor in good health (CMV status not recorded). Some clones in this sample may be carry-over from other donors' samples. The chain is made from TRBV7-2 and TRBJ2-1, with an unclear D gene assignment. The DNA is as follows: TGTGCCAGCAGCCCCCTAACGGACCACTACAATGAGCAGTTCTTC. Its amino acids are CASSPLTDHYNEQFF.